The clone carrying this TCR beta chain has a single count. This entry belongs to a study of blood T cell repertoires in COVID-19. V shed 3 bases, J shed 1 base, and the junction held 6 bases outside the gene matches. The germline V gene has CDR1 LNHNV and CDR2 YYDKDF (reference sequence). The CDR3 extends over 16 amino acids. Sequencing used immunoSEQ multiplex PCR; TCRdb keeps in-frame clones, though not all of them. This table has 200,000 to 250,000 clones, roughly 84% appearing once. The sample consisted of peripheral blood. The sequence was collected from a woman at least 80 years old with acute or convalescent COVID-19. This chain connects TRBV15 to TRBJ2-3; 8 nucleotides agree with TRBD2. As DNA, the CDR3 is TGTGCCACCAGCAGGAGAAGCGGGGGTCGCACAGATACGCAGTATTTT. Translation gives CATSRRSGGRTDTQYF.